This T cell receptor (beta chain) comes out of a study of cytomegalovirus exposure and HLA in healthy donors. In the study overall: The Caucasian-associated ancestry cluster held around 81% of around 380 genotyped donors.

Findings and caveats of the study: Upon later analysis, HLA-associated TCR beta chains proved more clonally expanded than other, equally common chains. A missense DCLRE1C variant was associated with V- and J-gene trimming of TCR beta chains in a later analysis, and an independent cohort replicated the association.

Germline CDR1 is MGHRA and CDR2 is YSYEKL. V lost 1 base and J lost 8; bases outside the gene matches: 0. This CDR3 contains 13 residues. 60 Vbeta and 13 Jbeta primers were used in PCR. Here immunoSEQ multiplex PCR was the method, and the copy in TCRdb shows in-frame clones only, minus some. The sample has 150,000 to 180,000 clones, approximately 80% seen once. Worth noting for this clone: Antigen: not known.

The chain is built from TRBV4-1 and TRBJ1-2; 11 bases align to TRBD1. The source is a woman aged 35 to 49 in good health and CMV-seropositive. Sequenced material: PBMCs. The CDR3 DNA follows: TGCGCCAGCAGCCAAGGGACAGGGGGCGGCTACACCTTC. It is translated as CASSQGTGGGYTF.